This TCR beta chain was recovered during a study of cytomegalovirus exposure and HLA in healthy donors. Whole-study findings and limits: Across donors, presence/absence analyses took sequencing depth to be roughly uniform.

The PCR was carried out with 60 Vbeta primers and 13 Jbeta primers. The data were produced by immunoSEQ multiplex PCR, yet TCRdb's version contains in-frame clones alone and is incomplete. The table records about 90,000 clones, 76% of them present only once. The CDR3 is made up of 14 amino acids. CDR1 is SEHNR, CDR2 FQNEAQ, per germline (reference sequence). V lost 1 base and J 8 bases, leaving 14 bases between the germline ends. About this clone: Its antigen is unidentified.

The source is a woman aged 60-70 years in good health and CMV-seropositive. The chain joins TRBV7-9 to TRBJ1-2; possibly TRBD1 for D (5 bases). The sequencing sample was made of PBMCs. CDR3 sequence: CASSLVDSRSGYTF. The CDR3 bases are TGTGCCAGCAGCTTAGTAGACAGTCGGTCCGGCTACACCTTC.